The clone carrying this T cell receptor beta chain has more than one count but fewer than ten. The data are from a study of blood T cell repertoires in COVID-19. Assay used: immunoSEQ multiplex PCR; TCRdb lists only in-frame clones, some missing. The sample records about 260,000 clones, under 90% being singletons. The germline V and J ends were trimmed by 1 base and 6 bases, with 6 bases remaining between them. The CDR3 length is 13 residues. Germline CDR1 is SGHVS and CDR2 is FNYEAQ. The chain is built from TRBV7-6 and TRBJ2-2; D not certain. The sequenced sample consisted of PBMCs or T cells enriched from blood (not recorded which). The source is a man in his thirties or forties with acute COVID-19. The CDR3 reads CASSLVEAGELFF. DNA of the CDR3: TGTGCCAGCAGCTTAGTTGAGGCCGGGGAGCTGTTTTTT.